The next 25 T cell receptor beta chains were all read from a single sample in a study of T cells after yellow fever vaccination. TCRdb re-derived calls from the 5' RACE reads in MiXCR, one entry per CDR3 protein. This table has under 500,000 distinct CDR3 sequences, about 19% appearing once. Specimen: PBMCs, collected before the yellow fever booster vaccination. Receptors were obtained from a young man who received the YFV17D yellow fever vaccine.

V gene TRBV4-2 combines with J gene TRBJ1-2; TRBD1 is a possible D gene (6 bases). The CDR3 sequence is 14 residues long. Trimming removed 0 bases at V and 8 bases at J, with 13 bases between. Germline-derived CDR1 and CDR2 are LGHNA and YNFKEQ. DNA of the CDR3: TGTGCCAGCAGCCAAGAGGGGGCTCCCTGGGGCTACACCTTC. Its translation: CASSQEGAPWGYTF.

The chain carries TRBV7-2 and TRBJ2-3; TRBD1 aligns across 8 bases. The CDR3 has 14 residues. The junction had 5 bases not matched to a gene; V was cut back by 6 bases and J by 3 bases. The germline CDR1 and CDR2 sequences are SGHTA and FQGNSA. CDR3 residues: CASRSRGQTDTQYF. The CDR3 DNA reads as TGTGCCAGCAGAAGCAGGGGGCAGACAGATACGCAGTATTTT.

This clonotype was picked up a small number of times. The CDR3 region has the DNA TGCAGCGTAGGACTAGGAGGGCACACTGAAGCTTTCTTT. Protein: CSVGLGGHTEAFF. The genes are TRBV29-1 and TRBJ1-1; no clear D. This CDR3 spans 13 amino acids. The V gene's germline CDR1 is SQVTM and CDR2 ANQGSEA. V was pared by 6 bases and J by 3 bases, with 14 bases between. The complete variable domain, with remaining parts taken from reference TRBV29-1 and TRBJ1-1, reads SAVISQKPSRDICQRGTSLTIQCQVDSQVTMMFWYRQQPGQSLTLIATANQGSEATYESGFVIDKFPISRPNLTFSTLTVSNMSPEDSSIYLCSVGLGGHTEAFFGQGTRLTVV.

This rearrangement joins TRBV5-1 to TRBJ1-1; 11 bases agree with TRBD1. Germline V gives CDR1 SGHRS, CDR2 YFSETQ. This CDR3 has 17 amino acids. J gave up 11 bases and V 4 bases, and 19 bases lay outside the gene matches. The CDR3 DNA reads as TGCGCCAGCAGCCGCGACTGGACAGGGGGCTATGTACATTGGGCTTTCTTT. Amino acids: CASSRDWTGGYVHWAFF.

The chain uses TRBV24-1 and TRBJ1-4, with D maybe TRBD1 (5 bases). CDR1 and CDR2 from the germline V gene are KGHDR and SFDVKD. The CDR3 runs 15 residues. The ends were cut back, 5 bases at V and 4 bases at J, with 13 bases in the middle. The CDR3 DNA is TGTGCCACCAGTGTAGGAGGGGCTGATAATGAAAAACTGTTTTTT. Translated: CATSVGGADNEKLFF.

Many counts were recorded for this clonotype. The chain has TRBV7-2 and TRBJ2-4, with D possibly matching TRBD2 (5 bases). The CDR3 is 14 amino acids. Trimming left V 5 bases short and J 6 bases short, with 14 bases between. Germline V CDR1 and CDR2: SGHTA, FQGNSA. CDR3 protein: CASSGGQDRNIQYF. The CDR3 coding sequence is TGTGCCAGCAGCGGAGGCCAGGACCGAAACATTCAGTACTTC.

The sample holds a few counts of this clonotype. CDR3 residues: CASSAPSGGATDTQYF. CDR3 DNA: TGTGCCAGCAGCGCCCCTAGCGGGGGGGCCACAGATACGCAGTATTTT. The chain employs TRBV7-2 and TRBJ2-3, with TRBD2 matching 12 bases. Germline CDR1 SGHTA, CDR2 FQGNSA. Losses at the gene ends were 5 bases for V and 2 bases for J; bases not matched to a gene: 5. There are 16 residues in the CDR3. The variable domain in full, completed from reference TRBV7-2 and TRBJ2-3, reads GAGVSQSPSNKVTEKGKDVELRCDPISGHTALYWYRQSLGQGLEFLIYFQGNSAPDKSGLPSDRFSAERTGGSVSTLTIQRTQQEDSAVYLCASSAPSGGATDTQYFGPGTRLTVL.

The chain is built from TRBV12-2 and TRBJ2-3; the listed D gene, TRBD1, was not tested against the DNA. TRBV12-2 is a pseudogene. This CDR3 spans 14 amino acids. The CDR3 is CASRTGGFTDTQYF. CDR3 DNA sequence: TGTGCAAGTCGCACGGGGGGGTTCACAGATACGCAGTATTTT.

This clonotype was detected a few times. V gene TRBV27 combines with J gene TRBJ1-1; 9 bases line up with TRBD1. J gave up 4 bases and V 8 bases, and 8 bases lay outside the gene matches. CDR1 and CDR2 (germline): MNHEY, SMNVEV (reference sequence). The CDR3 has 14 amino acids. The DNA for the CDR3 is TGTGCCAGCGGTCGGGACAGGGCAAGCACTGAAGCTTTCTTT. Encoded protein: CASGRDRASTEAFF.

The chain recombines TRBV6-2 or TRBV6-3 with TRBJ2-2; tentatively, D is TRBD1 (5 bases). CDR1 and CDR2 from the germline V gene are MNHEY and SVGEGT. Between the trimmed V and J ends, which lost 5 bases and 3 bases, there was a span of 13 bases. This CDR3 has 15 amino acids. The CDR3 DNA reads TGTGCCAGCAGTCCTTACGACAGTTACACCGGGGAGCTGTTTTTT. Protein product: CASSPYDSYTGELFF.

The sample holds a few counts of this clonotype. The rearrangement joins TRBV20-1 to TRBJ2-2; D gene ambiguous. CDR1 DFQATT and CDR2 SNEGSKA come from the germline V gene (reference sequence). V lost 5 bases, J lost 8 bases, and 15 bases lay in between. The CDR3 sequence is 13 residues long. The CDR3 coding sequence is TGCAGTGCTCCCCGGACCTCAGCGGGGGAGCTGTTTTTT. This gives the protein CSAPRTSAGELFF.

The J gene is TRBJ2-6, the V gene TRBV19, with D perhaps matching TRBD1 or TRBD2 (5 bases each). CDR3 size: 17 residues. Germline assignment: CDR1 LNHDA and CDR2 SQIVND (reference sequence). With 9 bases removed from V and 0 bases from J, the gap between germline ends came to 18 bases. The chain's CDR3 is CASHAPGRSSGANVLTF. As DNA, the CDR3 is TGTGCCAGCCACGCCCCGGGACGGAGCTCTGGGGCCAACGTCCTGACTTTC.

The genes are TRBV6-6 and TRBJ1-1; TRBD1 aligns across 8 bases. Germline CDR1 and CDR2: MNHNY and SVGAGI (reference sequence). This CDR3 is built from 15 residues. J was trimmed by 1 base and V by 7 bases; bases with no gene match: 8. CDR3 residues: CASTHDRGGNTEAFF. CDR3 sequence (DNA): TGTGCCAGCACCCACGACAGGGGAGGGAACACTGAAGCTTTCTTT.

This clonotype was found many times. This chain uses TRBV4-2 with TRBJ2-1; 14 bases map to TRBD2. Germline lookup yields CDR1 LGHNA and CDR2 YNFKEQ. The CDR3 consists of 17 residues. The V gene end was trimmed by 4 bases and the J gene end by 8 bases; junction bases not matched to a gene: 10. As DNA, the CDR3 is TGTGCCAGCAGCCTCTCAACCGGGACTAGCGGGGGTGATGAGCAGTTCTTC. Its protein product is CASSLSTGTSGGDEQFF.

The table lists this clonotype with a few counts. This chain joins TRBV6-1 and TRBJ2-3, with TRBD1 as a possible D gene (6 bases). CDR1 and CDR2 (germline): MNHNS, SASEGT. V was shortened by 6 bases and J by 2 bases, with 21 bases between the two germline ends. This CDR3 has 17 amino acids. The CDR3 is CASSLYRDKVLTDTQYF. The CDR3 bases are TGTGCCAGCAGCCTCTACCGGGACAAGGTCCTCACAGATACGCAGTATTTT.

DNA of the CDR3: TGTGCCAGCAGTCTCAGTAGCGGGGGGGCCGGGGAGCTGTTTTTT. Amino acids: CASSLSSGGAGELFF. This sequence joins TRBV12-3 or TRBV12-4 and TRBJ2-2, with 11 bases lining up with TRBD2. The CDR3 length is 15 residues. The ends lost 5 bases at V and 6 bases at J; junction bases unmatched: 5.

Only a few counts were recorded for this clonotype. The chain links TRBV19 to TRBJ1-5; perhaps TRBD1 as D (5 bases). Germline CDR1 LNHDA, CDR2 SQIVND (reference sequence). V lost 5 bases to trimming and J lost 6 bases, with 14 bases between them. This CDR3 spans 14 amino acids. The CDR3, as DNA: TGTGCCAGTAGTCCTACGACAGTAGGTCAGCCCCAGCATTTT. It is translated as CASSPTTVGQPQHF.

Only a few counts were recorded for this clonotype. The genes are TRBV3-1 and TRBJ1-2; no firm D call. V gave up 1 base and J gave up 2 bases, with 11 bases separating them. Germline CDR1 is LGHDT and CDR2 is YNNKEL (reference sequence). The CDR3 runs to 15 residues. The CDR3 region has the DNA TGTGCCAGCAGCCAAGCTACAAAGGGAAACTATGGCTACACCTTC. This codes for CASSQATKGNYGYTF.

This clonotype was seen a single time. This chain connects TRBV7-2 to TRBJ2-5; D unclear. Germline-derived CDR1 and CDR2 are SGHTA and FQGNSA. V dropped 5 bases and J dropped 5 bases, with 12 bases sitting between them. The CDR3 is made up of 13 amino acids. The CDR3 coding sequence is TGTGCCAGCAGCCCCCGGCAGAGGGAGACCCAGTACTTC. Encoded protein: CASSPRQRETQYF.

This clonotype was counted at least ten times. The chain joins TRBV28 to TRBJ2-2; D unresolved. CDR1 is MDHEN, CDR2 SYDVKM, per germline. The V end lost 5 bases, the J end lost 2 bases, and 9 bases lay between the germline ends. The CDR3 has 14 residues. This CDR3 is CASSLTHNTGELFF. CDR3 nucleotide sequence: TGTGCCAGCAGTCTGACCCATAACACCGGGGAGCTGTTTTTT. Full variable domain (remainder filled in from reference TRBV28 and TRBJ2-2): DVKVTQSSRYLVKRTGEKVFLECVQDMDHENMFWYRQDPGLGLRLIYFSYDVKMKEKGDIPEGYSVSREKKERFSLILESASTNQTSMYLCASSLTHNTGELFFGEGSRLTVL.

The rearrangement uses TRBV7-8 and TRBJ2-1; 7 bases are a match to TRBD2. Germline V gene data show CDR1 as SGHVS and CDR2 as FQNEAQ. The CDR3 consists of 16 residues. The V segment lost 3 bases and the J segment 6 bases; nucleotides outside the gene matches: 11. In nucleotides, the CDR3 is TGTGCCAGCAGCTTCGGGGGTTGGGGGGGAGGCAATGAGCAGTTCTTC. Residues: CASSFGGWGGGNEQFF. The full variable domain, in which reference TRBV7-8 and TRBJ2-1 provide the parts outside the CDR3, is GAGVSQSPRYKVAKRGQDVALRCDPISGHVSLFWYQQALGQGPEFLTYFQNEAQLDKSGLPSDRFFAERPEGSVSTLKIQRTQQEDSAVYLCASSFGGWGGGNEQFFGPGTRLTVL.

The rearrangement joins TRBV5-4 to TRBJ1-3; the match to TRBD1 covers 7 bases. CDR1 SGHNT and CDR2 YYREEE come from the germline V gene (reference sequence). The V and J ends lost 4 bases and 5 bases, in that order; junction bases with no gene match: 6. The CDR3 extends over 14 amino acids. DNA for the CDR3: TGTGCCAGCAGCCCGACCAGGGGGAGAAACACCATATATTTT. Encoded protein: CASSPTRGRNTIYF.

This clonotype was counted only a few times. This chain joins TRBV20-1 and TRBJ1-5; the match to TRBD1 covers 7 bases. Germline V gene sequence: CDR1 DFQATT, CDR2 SNEGSKA (reference sequence). This CDR3 has 17 residues. With V trimmed by 2 bases and J by 0 bases, 10 bases remained unmatched. DNA of the CDR3: TGCAGTGCTAGATATAGACAGGGAGTAGATAGCAATCAGCCCCAGCATTTT. Protein: CSARYRQGVDSNQPQHF.

The chain joins TRBV12-3 or TRBV12-4 to TRBJ2-2; D possibly uses TRBD1 or TRBD2 (5 bases each). Trimming cost V 6 bases and J 3 bases, with 20 bases left between them. The CDR3 loop spans 17 amino acids. CDR3 loop: CASRPAPGQGDTGELFF. The CDR3 nucleotides are TGTGCCAGCAGACCCGCCCCGGGGCAGGGAGACACCGGGGAGCTGTTTTTT.

This clonotype was detected only a few times. The genes are TRBV20-1 and TRBJ2-3; 7 nucleotides match TRBD2. Trimming cost V 5 bases and J 2 bases; bases outside gene matches: 13. CDR1 DFQATT and CDR2 SNEGSKA come from the germline V gene (reference sequence). The CDR3 extends over 16 amino acids. The CDR3 protein is CSAGVRGGGFTDTQYF. CDR3 sequence (DNA): TGCAGTGCTGGCGTTAGGGGCGGGGGATTCACAGATACGCAGTATTTT.